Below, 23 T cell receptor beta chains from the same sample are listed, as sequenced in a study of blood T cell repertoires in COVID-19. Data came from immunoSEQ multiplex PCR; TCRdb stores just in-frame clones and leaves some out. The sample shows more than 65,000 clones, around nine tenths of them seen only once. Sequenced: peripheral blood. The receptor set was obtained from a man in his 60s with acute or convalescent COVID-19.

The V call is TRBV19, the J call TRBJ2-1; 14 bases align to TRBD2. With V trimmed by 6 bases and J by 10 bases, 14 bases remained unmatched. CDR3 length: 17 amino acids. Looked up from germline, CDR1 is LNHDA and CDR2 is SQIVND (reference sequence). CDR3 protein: CASSPPGTSGGFGEQFF. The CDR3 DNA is TGTGCCAGTAGCCCGCCGGGGACTAGCGGGGGTTTCGGGGAGCAGTTCTTC.

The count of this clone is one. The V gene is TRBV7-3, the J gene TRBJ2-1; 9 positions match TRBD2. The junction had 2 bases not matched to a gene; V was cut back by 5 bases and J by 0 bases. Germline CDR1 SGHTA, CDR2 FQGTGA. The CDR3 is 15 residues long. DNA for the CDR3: TGTGCCAGCAGCCTAGCGGGGAGCTCCTACAATGAGCAGTTCTTC. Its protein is CASSLAGSSYNEQFF.

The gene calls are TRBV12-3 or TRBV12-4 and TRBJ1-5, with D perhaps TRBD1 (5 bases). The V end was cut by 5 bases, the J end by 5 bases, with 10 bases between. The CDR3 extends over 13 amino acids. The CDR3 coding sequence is TGTGCCAGCAGTGTCAGGGTTGATCAGCCCCAGCATTTT. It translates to CASSVRVDQPQHF.

The CDR3 protein is CASSPLGQGIGNTEAFF. Here the CDR3 DNA reads TGTGCCAGCTCACCCCTGGGACAGGGGATTGGGAACACTGAAGCTTTCTTT. J is TRBJ1-1 and V is TRBV18; TRBD1 matches 10 bases. Germline V gene lookup returns CDR1 KGHSH and CDR2 LQKENI. Unmatched junction bases numbered 8, after V lost 3 bases and J lost 1 base. CDR3 size: 17 residues.

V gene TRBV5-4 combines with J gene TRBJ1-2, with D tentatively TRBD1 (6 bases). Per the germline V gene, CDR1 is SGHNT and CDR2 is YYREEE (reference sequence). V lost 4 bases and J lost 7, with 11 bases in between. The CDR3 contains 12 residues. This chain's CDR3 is CASSITRGGYTF. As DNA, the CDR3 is TGTGCCAGCAGCATAACCAGGGGTGGCTACACCTTC.

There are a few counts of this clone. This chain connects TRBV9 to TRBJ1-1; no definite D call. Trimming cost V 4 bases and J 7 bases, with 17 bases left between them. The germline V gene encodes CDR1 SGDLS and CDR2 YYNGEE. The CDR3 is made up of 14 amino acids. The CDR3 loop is CASSLGRGGSEAFF. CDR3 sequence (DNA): TGTGCCAGCAGCCTAGGGAGAGGTGGGAGTGAAGCTTTCTTT.

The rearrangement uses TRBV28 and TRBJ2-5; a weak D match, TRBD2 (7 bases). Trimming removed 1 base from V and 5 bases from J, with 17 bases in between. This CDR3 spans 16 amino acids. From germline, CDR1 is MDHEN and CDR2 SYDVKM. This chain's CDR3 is CASSLSGGVRWETQYF. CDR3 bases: TGTGCCAGCAGTTTATCGGGGGGCGTGAGGTGGGAGACCCAGTACTTC.

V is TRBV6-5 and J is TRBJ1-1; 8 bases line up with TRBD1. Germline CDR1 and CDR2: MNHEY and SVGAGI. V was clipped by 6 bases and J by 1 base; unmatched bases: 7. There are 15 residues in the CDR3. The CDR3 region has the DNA TGTGCCAGCAGCCAAAGACAGGGGACGAACACTGAAGCTTTCTTT. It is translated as CASSQRQGTNTEAFF.

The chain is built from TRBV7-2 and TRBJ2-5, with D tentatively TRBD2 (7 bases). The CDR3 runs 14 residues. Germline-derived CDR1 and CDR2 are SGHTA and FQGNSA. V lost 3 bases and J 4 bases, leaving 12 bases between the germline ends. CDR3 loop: CASSFVGGGETQYF. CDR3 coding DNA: TGTGCCAGCAGCTTTGTAGGGGGGGGAGAGACCCAGTACTTC.

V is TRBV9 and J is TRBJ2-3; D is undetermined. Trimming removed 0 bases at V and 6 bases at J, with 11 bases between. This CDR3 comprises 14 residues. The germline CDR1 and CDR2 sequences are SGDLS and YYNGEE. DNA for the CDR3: TGTGCCAGCAGCGTAGGCCAGTCTGTCGATACGCAGTATTTT. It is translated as CASSVGQSVDTQYF.

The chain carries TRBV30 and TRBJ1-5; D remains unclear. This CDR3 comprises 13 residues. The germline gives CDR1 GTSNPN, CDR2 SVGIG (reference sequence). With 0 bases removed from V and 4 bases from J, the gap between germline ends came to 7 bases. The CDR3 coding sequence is TGTGCCTGGAGTGTTCGGGAAAATCAGCCCCAGCATTTT. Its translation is CAWSVRENQPQHF.

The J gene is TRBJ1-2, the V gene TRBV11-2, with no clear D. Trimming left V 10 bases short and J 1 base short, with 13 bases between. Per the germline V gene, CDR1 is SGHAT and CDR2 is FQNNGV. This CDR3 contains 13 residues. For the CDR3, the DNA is TGTGCCACTCAGACGGGAATTAACTATGGCTACACCTTC. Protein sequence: CATQTGINYGYTF.

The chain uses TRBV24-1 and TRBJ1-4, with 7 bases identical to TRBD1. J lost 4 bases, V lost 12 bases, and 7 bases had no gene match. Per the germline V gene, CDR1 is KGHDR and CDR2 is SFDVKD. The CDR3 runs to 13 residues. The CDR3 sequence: CAPGDSCNEKLFF. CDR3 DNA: TGTGCCCCCGGGGACAGCTGTAATGAAAAACTGTTTTTT.

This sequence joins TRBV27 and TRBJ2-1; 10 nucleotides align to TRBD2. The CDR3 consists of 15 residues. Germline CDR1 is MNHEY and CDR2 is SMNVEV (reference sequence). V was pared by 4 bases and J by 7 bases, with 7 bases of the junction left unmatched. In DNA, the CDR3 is TGTGCCAGCAGTTCTAGCGGGGGACCGTATAATGAGCAGTTCTTC. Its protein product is CASSSSGGPYNEQFF.

The CDR3 protein is CASSPRASGGAGNEQFF. In nucleotides, the CDR3 is TGTGCCAGCAGTCCCCGGGCTAGCGGGGGGGCTGGTAATGAGCAGTTCTTC. The genes are TRBV6-6 and TRBJ2-1, with 12 nucleotides matching TRBD2. Germline V gene lookup returns CDR1 MNHNY and CDR2 SVGAGI (reference sequence). J gave up 7 bases and V 5 bases, and 12 bases lay outside the gene matches. This CDR3 has 17 amino acids.

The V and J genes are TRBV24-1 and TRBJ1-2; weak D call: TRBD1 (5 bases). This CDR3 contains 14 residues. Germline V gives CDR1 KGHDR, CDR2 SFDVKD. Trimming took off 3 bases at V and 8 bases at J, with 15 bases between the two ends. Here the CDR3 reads CATSDLDQGGGYTF. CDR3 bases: TGTGCCACCAGTGATCTCGACCAGGGCGGAGGCTACACCTTC.

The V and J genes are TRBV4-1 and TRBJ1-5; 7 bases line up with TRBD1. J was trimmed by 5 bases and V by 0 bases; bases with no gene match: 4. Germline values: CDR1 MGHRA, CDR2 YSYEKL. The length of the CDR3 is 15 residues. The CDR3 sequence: CASSQEGQPHQPQHF. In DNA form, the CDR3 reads TGCGCCAGCAGCCAAGAGGGACAGCCTCATCAGCCCCAGCATTTT.

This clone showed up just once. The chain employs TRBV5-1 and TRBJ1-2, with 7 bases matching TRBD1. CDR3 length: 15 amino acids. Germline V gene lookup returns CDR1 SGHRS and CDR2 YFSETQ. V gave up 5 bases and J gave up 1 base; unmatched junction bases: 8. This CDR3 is CASRGGTVVNYGYTF. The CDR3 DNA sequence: TGCGCCAGCAGGGGCGGGACAGTAGTTAACTATGGCTACACCTTC. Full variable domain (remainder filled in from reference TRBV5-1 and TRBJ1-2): KAGVTQTPRYLIKTRGQQVTLSCSPISGHRSVSWYQQTPGQGLQFLFEYFSETQRNKGNFPGRFSGRQFSNSRSEMNVSTLELGDSALYLCASRGGTVVNYGYTFGSGTRLTVV.

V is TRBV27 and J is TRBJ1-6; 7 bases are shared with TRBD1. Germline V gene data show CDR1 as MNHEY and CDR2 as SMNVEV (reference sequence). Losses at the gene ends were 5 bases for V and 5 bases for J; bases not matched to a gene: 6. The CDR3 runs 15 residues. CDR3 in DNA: TGTGCCAGCAGTCCCGGGACAGTGAATAATTCACCCCTCCACTTT. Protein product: CASSPGTVNNSPLHF.

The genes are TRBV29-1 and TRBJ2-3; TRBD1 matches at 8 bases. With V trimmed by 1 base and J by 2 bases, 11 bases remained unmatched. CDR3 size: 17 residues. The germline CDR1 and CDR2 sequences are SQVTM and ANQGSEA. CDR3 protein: CSVEGQMRTGTTDTQYF. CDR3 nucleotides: TGCAGCGTTGAAGGTCAGATGAGGACAGGGACCACAGATACGCAGTATTTT.

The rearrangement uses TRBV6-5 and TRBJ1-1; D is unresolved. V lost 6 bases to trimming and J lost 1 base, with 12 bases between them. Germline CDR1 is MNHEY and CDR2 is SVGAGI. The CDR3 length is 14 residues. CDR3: CASRADTQNTEAFF. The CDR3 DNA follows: TGTGCCAGCAGGGCTGACACACAGAACACTGAAGCTTTCTTT.

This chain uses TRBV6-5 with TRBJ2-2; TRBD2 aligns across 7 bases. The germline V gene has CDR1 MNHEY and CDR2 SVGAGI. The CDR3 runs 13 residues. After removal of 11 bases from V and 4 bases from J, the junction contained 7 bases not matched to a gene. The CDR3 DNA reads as TGTGCCGGCGGGGGAGGCCCCACCGGGGAGCTGTTTTTT. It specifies CAGGGGPTGELFF.

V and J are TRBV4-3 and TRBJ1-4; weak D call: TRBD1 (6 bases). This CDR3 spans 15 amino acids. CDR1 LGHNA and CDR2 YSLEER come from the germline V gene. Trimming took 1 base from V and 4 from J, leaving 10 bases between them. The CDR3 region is CASSQGTADNEKLFF. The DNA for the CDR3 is TGCGCCAGCAGCCAAGGGACAGCTGATAATGAAAAACTGTTTTTT.